The present T cell receptor (beta chain) was sequenced within a study of shared clonotypes between healthy human individuals. Whole-study findings and limits: Sampling covered nothing but blood. Tissue TCR repertoires likely differ from those found in blood. Deeper or shallower sequencing was expected to change how clonotypes are shared among donors.

Nashville, Tennessee was home to all donors, who were Caucasian adults. Sequenced by immunoSEQ multiplex PCR; TCRdb stores in-frame clones only, minus some. The sample records 2 million to 3 million clones, 80% to 95% being singletons. Note on this clone: Its antigen is still unknown.

CDR3 size: 14 residues. The germline V gene has CDR1 MNHEY and CDR2 SMNVEV (reference sequence). V was shortened by 6 bases and J by 1 base, with 13 bases between the two germline ends. The sample was naive CD4+ T cells from PBMCs. This sample's subset: CD45RA+ positively selected. The clonotype was recovered from a man between 18 and 35 years old in good health. Some clones in this sample may be carry-over from other donors' samples. V gene TRBV27 combines with J gene TRBJ2-7, with a tentative D call TRBD2 (6 bases). This CDR3 is CASRTGLLSYEQYF. CDR3 coding DNA: TGTGCCAGCAGGACGGGACTCTTGTCCTACGAGCAGTACTTC.